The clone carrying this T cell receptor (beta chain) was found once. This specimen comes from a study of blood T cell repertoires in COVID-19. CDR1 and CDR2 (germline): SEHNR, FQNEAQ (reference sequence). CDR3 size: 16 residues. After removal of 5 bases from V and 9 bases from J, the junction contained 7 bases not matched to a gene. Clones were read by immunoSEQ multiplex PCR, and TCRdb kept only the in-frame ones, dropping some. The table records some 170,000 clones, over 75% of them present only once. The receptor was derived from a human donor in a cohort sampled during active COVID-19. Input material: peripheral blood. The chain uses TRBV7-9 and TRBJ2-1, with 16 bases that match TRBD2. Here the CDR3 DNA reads TGTGCCAGCAGCCAGGGACTAGCGGGAGGGTTGGGTGAGCAGTTCTTC. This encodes CASSQGLAGGLGEQFF.